The clone carrying this T cell receptor (beta chain) has just a few counts. Using RNA template, CDR3s of TCR alpha and beta were amplified with iRepertoire arm-PCR. Each CDR3 protein is one row after TCRdb ran MiXCR on the multiplex PCR reads. The sample holds about 380,000 distinct CDR3 sequences, 41% seen once. The data are from a study of glioma-infiltrating T cells. Overall study context: Dexamethasone exposure before glioma surgery was limited to six or fewer days.

Specimen: glioma tissue, nonneoplastic brain tissue, or PBMCs (not recorded which). This sequence was found in a human donor with low-grade glioma or glioblastoma, undergoing nonglioma brain surgery, or in good health (not recorded which).

The CDR3 region is CASSSINGGYYEQYF. CDR3 DNA: TGTGCCAGCAGCTCGATTAATGGGGGGTACTACGAGCAGTACTTC. The gene calls are TRBV28 and TRBJ2-7, with a tentative D call TRBD2 (6 bases). Looked up from germline, CDR1 is MDHEN and CDR2 is SYDVKM. The CDR3 loop spans 15 amino acids. V was pared by 6 bases and J by 3 bases, with 18 bases between.